This T cell receptor beta chain was identified in a study of T cell repertoires in cytomegalovirus infection. Turning to the study itself: Indications of both CMV infection and matching HLA type were provided by public TCR beta signatures.

Overall study findings and caveats: Cumulated frequencies of public TCR beta families served to identify carriers of CMV plus the relevant HLA.

TCRdb redid the calling of the reads with MiXCR, one entry per CDR3 protein. The sample contains 700,000 to 850,000 distinct CDR3 sequences, around a third of which appear only once. There are a few counts of this clonotype. Its antigen is as yet unknown. The receptor comes from a human donor in good health (CMV status not recorded). Some clones in this sample may be carry-over from other donors' samples. The starting material was cultured CD8+ T cells from PBMCs, obtained from culture after CMV antigen stimulation.

CDR3 sequence (DNA): TGTGCCAGCAGTGGCAGCCACGAGCAGTACGTC. Residues: CASSGSHEQYV. V gene TRBV6-1 combines with J gene TRBJ2-7, with D unclear. From germline, CDR1 is MNHNS and CDR2 SASEGT. V dropped 4 bases and J dropped 5 bases, with 6 bases sitting between them. This CDR3 is built from 11 residues.